The 28 T cell receptor beta chains in this list originate from one sample, sequenced in a study of cytomegalovirus exposure and HLA in healthy donors. Amplification used 60 Vbeta primers and 13 Jbeta primers. The method was immunoSEQ multiplex PCR; TCRdb's version includes in-frame clones alone and lacks a portion of them. The table has around 130,000 clones, 75% to 90% seen once. Input material: PBMCs. These receptors were obtained from a woman in her thirties or forties in good health and CMV-seropositive.

The chain carries TRBV6-1 and TRBJ2-5; TRBD1 might be the D (6 bases). Trimming stripped 3 bases from V and 3 bases from J, with 14 bases between. The CDR3 spans 15 residues. Germline CDR1 reads MNHNS; CDR2 reads SASEGT. CDR3 nucleotide sequence: TGTGCCAGCAGTGATAGTTCGACAGGAAAAGAGACCCAGTACTTC. Translation: CASSDSSTGKETQYF.

In this sample, this clone turned up a few times. The genes are TRBV5-1 and TRBJ1-4, with 9 nucleotides matching TRBD1. V lost 4 bases and J lost 10; bases outside the gene matches: 8. The V gene's germline CDR1 is SGHRS and CDR2 YFSETQ. This CDR3 has 14 amino acids. In DNA, the CDR3 is TGCGCCAGCAGCCCGGGACAGGGAGACGGAAAACTGTTTTTT. This encodes CASSPGQGDGKLFF.

The chain recombines TRBV7-9 with TRBJ2-5; unclear D gene. The closer fit of TRBJ2-7 to the DNA end suggests the J call may be wrong. The CDR3 has 13 amino acids. Germline CDR1 and CDR2: SEHNR and FQNEAQ (reference sequence). The CDR3 sequence is CASSFLTNYEQYF. CDR3 nucleotides: TGTGCCAGCAGCTTCTTAACTAACTACGAGCAGTACTTC.

In its sample, this clone was seen a few times. The rearrangement joins TRBV27 to TRBJ1-2, with 9 bases identical to TRBD1. This CDR3 is built from 14 residues. V lost 3 bases, J lost 6 bases, and 5 bases stayed unmatched. Per the germline V gene, CDR1 is MNHEY and CDR2 is SMNVEV (reference sequence). CDR3 sequence reads: CASSLGQGLDGYTF. The CDR3 DNA reads TGTGCCAGCAGTTTGGGACAGGGTCTCGATGGCTACACCTTC.

This chain connects TRBV25-1 to TRBJ1-1; TRBD1 is a possible D gene (5 bases). This CDR3 is built from 14 residues. V lost 3 bases, J lost 1 base, and 9 bases lay in between. Germline values: CDR1 MGHDK, CDR2 SYGVNS. The CDR3 spells CASSDRVPNTEAFF. The CDR3 DNA reads TGTGCCAGCAGTGACAGGGTCCCGAACACTGAAGCTTTCTTT.

The chain carries TRBV7-8 and TRBJ2-5, with D perhaps TRBD2 (5 bases). The DNA end is more similar to TRBJ2-7, so the J call may be wrong. From germline, CDR1 is SGHVS and CDR2 FQNEAQ. The CDR3 has 14 residues. For the CDR3, the DNA is TGTGCCAGCAGCTCGCTCGGACTCTCGGGCGAGCAGTACTTC. Encoded protein: CASSSLGLSGEQYF.

The J gene is TRBJ2-1, the V gene TRBV7-6; D is perhaps TRBD2 (7 bases). Germline V CDR1 and CDR2: SGHVS, FNYEAQ. Trimming took 3 bases from V and 10 from J, leaving 13 bases between them. The CDR3 totals 13 residues. CDR3 loop: CASSLGGAGEQFF. In DNA, the CDR3 is TGTGCCAGCAGCTTGGGGGGGGCGGGGGAGCAGTTCTTC.

The rearrangement uses TRBV29-1 and TRBJ2-6; 11 positions match TRBD1. Germline CDR1 reads SQVTM; CDR2 reads ANQGSEA. J lost 4 bases, V lost 6 bases, and 5 bases had no gene match. The CDR3 consists of 15 residues. The CDR3 nucleotides are TGCAGCGTCGGACAGGGGGCAGTCGGGGCCAACGTCCTGACTTTC. Its translation: CSVGQGAVGANVLTF.

The rearrangement joins TRBV18 to TRBJ2-2; the match to TRBD2 covers 8 bases. J gave up 0 bases and V 0 bases, and 6 bases lay outside the gene matches. The CDR3 contains 18 residues. Germline-derived CDR1 and CDR2 are KGHSH and LQKENI. The CDR3 region is CASSPPSGGPPNTGELFF. DNA for the CDR3: TGTGCCAGCTCACCACCCTCGGGAGGGCCCCCGAACACCGGGGAGCTGTTTTTT.

The chain recombines TRBV5-1 with TRBJ2-1, with TRBD2 identical over 10 bases. This CDR3 is 16 amino acids long. J gave up 8 bases and V 3 bases, and 11 bases lay outside the gene matches. Germline CDR1 reads SGHRS; CDR2 reads YFSETQ. DNA for the CDR3: TGCGCCAGCAGCTCTTCTCTAGCGGGAGTTGTCTATGAGCAGTTCTTC. The encoded protein is CASSSSLAGVVYEQFF.

A few counts support this clone. The genes are TRBV28 and TRBJ1-4; D not resolved. CDR1 and CDR2 from the germline V gene are MDHEN and SYDVKM. The CDR3 sequence is 14 residues long. The V and J ends lost 5 bases and 0 bases respectively, with 7 bases between them. The CDR3 loop reads CASSNPATNEKLFF. CDR3 in DNA: TGTGCCAGCAGTAATCCCGCAACTAATGAAAAACTGTTTTTT.

This clone was found once. The chain couples TRBV6-5 to TRBJ1-5, with no clear D. Germline CDR1 is MNHEY and CDR2 is SVGAGI. The CDR3 totals 14 residues. V was trimmed by 5 bases and J by 2 bases, leaving 10 bases between them. The CDR3 bases are TGTGCCAGCAGTCGAGAAGTGGGCAATCAGCCCCAGCATTTT. This sequence encodes CASSREVGNQPQHF.

V is TRBV4-2 and J is TRBJ1-2; 7 nucleotides line up with TRBD1. There are 12 residues in the CDR3. The germline V gene encodes CDR1 LGHNA and CDR2 YNFKEQ. The V and J ends lost 0 bases and 11 bases, in that order; junction bases with no gene match: 3. CDR3 amino acids: CASSQDLGQYTF. The CDR3 nucleotides read TGTGCCAGCAGCCAAGATTTGGGACAGTACACCTTC.

The chain has TRBV27 and TRBJ2-6; D perhaps matches TRBD1 (5 bases). V lost 7 bases and J 2 bases, leaving 18 bases between the germline ends. The CDR3 runs 17 residues. Germline V gene lookup returns CDR1 MNHEY and CDR2 SMNVEV (reference sequence). CDR3 protein: CASTLTAGWAGANVLTF. The CDR3 DNA sequence: TGTGCCAGCACCCTTACGGCAGGGTGGGCTGGGGCCAACGTCCTGACTTTC.

The table lists this clone with a count of one. This chain joins TRBV27 and TRBJ1-4; the match to TRBD1 covers 7 bases. Unmatched junction bases numbered 8, after V lost 5 bases and J lost 5 bases. Looked up from germline, CDR1 is MNHEY and CDR2 is SMNVEV (reference sequence). This CDR3 spans 15 amino acids. CDR3 bases: TGTGCCAGCAGTCCTCTAGGGGGCGCAAATGAAAAACTGTTTTTT. Translating it yields CASSPLGGANEKLFF. Combining the CDR3 with reference TRBV27 and TRBJ1-4 gives the whole variable domain EAQVTQNPRYLITVTGKKLTVTCSQNMNHEYMSWYRQDPGLGLRQIYYSMNVEVTDKGDVPEGYKVSRKEKRNFPLILESPSPNQTSLYFCASSPLGGANEKLFFGSGTQLSVL.

CDR3 in DNA: TGTGCCAGCAGTTACTCAGGGACAGGCACTCCACTCGAAGCTTTCTTT. This codes for CASSYSGTGTPLEAFF. The V call is TRBV6-5, the J call TRBJ1-1; 8 nucleotides align to TRBD1. The V and J ends lost 0 bases and 8 bases, in that order; junction bases with no gene match: 11. This CDR3 has 16 residues. In germline, CDR1 is MNHEY, CDR2 SVGAGI.

This clone was counted between two and nine times. This rearrangement joins TRBV10-3 to TRBJ1-1; unclear D gene. The V and J ends lost 3 bases and 1 base respectively, with 9 bases between them. Germline CDR1 is ENHRY and CDR2 is SYGVKD. The CDR3 spans 14 residues. The CDR3 DNA follows: TGTGCCATCAGTGACTCCCCAGGGAACACTGAAGCTTTCTTT. This translates into CAISDSPGNTEAFF.

This clone was seen more than once but under ten times. This chain links TRBV14 with TRBJ1-1; 9 positions match TRBD1. J was trimmed by 7 bases and V by 4 bases; bases with no gene match: 4. This CDR3 spans 13 amino acids. CDR1 and CDR2 (germline): SGHDN, FVKESK. This CDR3 is CASSRTGADEAFF. The CDR3 bases are TGTGCCAGCAGCCGGACAGGGGCGGATGAAGCTTTCTTT.

V and J are TRBV29-1 and TRBJ1-2, with no clear D. Germline V gene sequence: CDR1 SQVTM, CDR2 ANQGSEA. Trimming shortened V by 6 bases and J by 4 bases, and 18 bases separated the two germline ends. This CDR3 has 14 residues. Here the CDR3 DNA reads TGCAGCGTGGATTCGGCCAAGACATTCTATGGCTACACCTTC. Amino acids: CSVDSAKTFYGYTF.

The rearrangement uses TRBV27 and TRBJ2-1, with 8 bases identical to TRBD1. Per germline, CDR1 MNHEY and CDR2 SMNVEV (reference sequence). The CDR3 runs 15 residues. V shed 4 bases and J 6 bases; nucleotides not matched to a gene: 8. The CDR3 region is CASSSPRDRFNEQFF. The CDR3 bases are TGTGCCAGCAGTTCACCCCGGGACAGGTTCAATGAGCAGTTCTTC.

The genes are TRBV5-8 and TRBJ2-7, with 11 bases aligning to TRBD1. The CDR3 loop spans 15 amino acids. Per the germline V gene, CDR1 is SGHTS and CDR2 is YDEGEE. The V gene end was trimmed by 4 bases and the J gene end by 4 bases; junction bases not matched to a gene: 7. CDR3 sequence: CASSPGQGVEYEQYF. Here the CDR3 DNA reads TGTGCCAGCAGCCCGGGACAGGGGGTCGAGTACGAGCAGTACTTC.

This clone was seen a handful of times. This rearrangement joins TRBV6-1 to TRBJ2-1, with D maybe TRBD1 (6 bases). CDR1 and CDR2 from the germline V gene are MNHNS and SASEGT. Trimming pared 6 bases from V and 5 bases from J, leaving 11 bases between. This CDR3 has 13 residues. CDR3 in amino acids: CASRDSWNNEQFF. As DNA, the CDR3 is TGTGCCAGCAGGGACAGTTGGAACAATGAGCAGTTCTTC.

This clone was counted only a few times. This chain links TRBV2 with TRBJ1-2; D is unclear. This CDR3 comprises 15 residues. V lost 3 bases and J lost 7, with 18 bases in between. CDR1 is SNHLY and CDR2 is FYNNEI in the germline V gene. This CDR3 reads CASSDAGLLGAGYTF. Here the CDR3 DNA reads TGTGCCAGCAGTGACGCAGGACTATTGGGAGCTGGCTACACCTTC.

This clone was seen just once. The rearrangement joins TRBV5-8 to TRBJ1-3, with D perhaps matching TRBD1 (6 bases). CDR3 length equals 14 residues. CDR1 is SGHTS, CDR2 YDEGEE, per germline. The V end was cut by 3 bases, the J end by 4 bases, with 11 bases between. In DNA form, the CDR3 reads TGTGCCAGCAGCTGGACTGGGACAGGAAACACCATATATTTT. It encodes CASSWTGTGNTIYF.

The V and J genes are TRBV2 and TRBJ2-2; tentative D call: TRBD2 (6 bases). Germline assignment: CDR1 SNHLY and CDR2 FYNNEI. V was clipped by 6 bases and J by 4 bases, with 15 bases between them. The CDR3 extends over 15 amino acids. The CDR3, as DNA: TGTGCCAGCAGGGCTCTCGGAGGGCTCACCGGGGAGCTGTTTTTT. Translated, it gives CASRALGGLTGELFF.

About this clone itself: The junction differs from germline at one of its ends, possibly a read error. The J gene is TRBJ2-5, the V gene TRBV7-7; TRBD2 matches at 8 bases. The J call may not be correct, given that the DNA end is closer to TRBJ2-7. CDR1 is SSHAT, CDR2 FNYEAQ, per germline (reference sequence). The CDR3 is made up of 16 amino acids. The CDR3, as DNA: TGTGCTAGCAGCTTAGATGGGCGGGAGGATTCCCACGAGCAGTACTTC. It codes for CASSLDGREDSHEQYF.

The chain links TRBV9 to TRBJ2-6; D unresolved. Germline V gene lookup returns CDR1 SGDLS and CDR2 YYNGEE. The CDR3 consists of 17 residues. The V end lost 3 bases, the J end lost 0 bases, and 13 bases lay between the germline ends. CDR3 bases: TGTGCCAGCAGCGACCTTCCGAGAAGCTCTGGGGCCAACGTCCTGACTTTC. It is translated as CASSDLPRSSGANVLTF.

This clone has a handful of counts. The chain combines TRBV6-5 with TRBJ1-1; 8 nucleotides align to TRBD1. Germline CDR1 reads MNHEY; CDR2 reads SVGAGI. This CDR3 region has 16 residues. Trimming at V came to 2 bases and at J to 0 bases, leaving 5 bases not matched to a gene. CDR3 coding DNA: TGTGCCAGCAGTTACGGGACAGGAACCATGAACACTGAAGCTTTCTTT. Translation: CASSYGTGTMNTEAFF.